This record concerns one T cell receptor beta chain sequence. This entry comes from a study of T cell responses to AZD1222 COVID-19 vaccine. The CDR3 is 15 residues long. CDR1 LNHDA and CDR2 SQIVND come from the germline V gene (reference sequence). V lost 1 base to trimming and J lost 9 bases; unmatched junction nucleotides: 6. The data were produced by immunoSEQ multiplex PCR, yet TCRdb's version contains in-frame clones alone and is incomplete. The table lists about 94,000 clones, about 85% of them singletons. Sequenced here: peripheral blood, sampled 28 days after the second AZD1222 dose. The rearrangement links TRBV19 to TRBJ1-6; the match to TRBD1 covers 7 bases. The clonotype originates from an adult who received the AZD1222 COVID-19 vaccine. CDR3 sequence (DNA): TGTGCCAGTAGTATAGTGCAGGGGGATGGTTCACCCCTCCACTTT. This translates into CASSIVQGDGSPLHF.